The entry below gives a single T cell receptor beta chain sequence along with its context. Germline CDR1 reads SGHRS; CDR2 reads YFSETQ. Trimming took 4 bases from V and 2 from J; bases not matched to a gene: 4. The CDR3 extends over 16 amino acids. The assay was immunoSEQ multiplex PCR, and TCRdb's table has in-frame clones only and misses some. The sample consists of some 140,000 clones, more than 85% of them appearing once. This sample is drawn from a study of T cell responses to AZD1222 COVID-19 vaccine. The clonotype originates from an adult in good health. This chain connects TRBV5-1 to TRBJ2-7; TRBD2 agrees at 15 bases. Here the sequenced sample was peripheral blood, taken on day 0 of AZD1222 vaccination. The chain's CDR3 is CASSIGLAGGAYEQYF. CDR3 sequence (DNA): TGCGCCAGCAGCATCGGACTAGCGGGAGGGGCCTACGAGCAGTACTTC.